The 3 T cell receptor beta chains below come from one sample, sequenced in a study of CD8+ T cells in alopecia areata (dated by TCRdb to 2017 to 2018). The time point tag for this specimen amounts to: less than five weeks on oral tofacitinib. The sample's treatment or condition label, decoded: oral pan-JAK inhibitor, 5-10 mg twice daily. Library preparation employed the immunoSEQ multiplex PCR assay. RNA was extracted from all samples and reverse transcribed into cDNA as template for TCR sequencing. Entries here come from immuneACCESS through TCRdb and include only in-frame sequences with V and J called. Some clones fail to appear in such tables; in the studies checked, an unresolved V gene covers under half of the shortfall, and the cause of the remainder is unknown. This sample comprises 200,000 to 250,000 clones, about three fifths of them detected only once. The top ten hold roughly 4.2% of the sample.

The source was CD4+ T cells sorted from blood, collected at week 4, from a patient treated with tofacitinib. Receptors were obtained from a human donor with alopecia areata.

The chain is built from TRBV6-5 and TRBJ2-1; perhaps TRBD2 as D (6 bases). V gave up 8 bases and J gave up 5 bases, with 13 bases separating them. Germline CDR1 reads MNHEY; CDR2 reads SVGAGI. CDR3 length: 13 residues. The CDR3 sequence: CASSGTSHNEQFF. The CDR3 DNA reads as TGTGCCAGCTCCGGGACTTCACACAATGAGCAGTTCTTC.

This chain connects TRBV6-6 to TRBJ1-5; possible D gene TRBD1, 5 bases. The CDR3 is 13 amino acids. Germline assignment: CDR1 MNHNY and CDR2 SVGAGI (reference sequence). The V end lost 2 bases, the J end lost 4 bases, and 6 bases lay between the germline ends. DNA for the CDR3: TGTGCCAGCAGTTACGGGGGGAATCAGCCCCAGCATTTT. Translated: CASSYGGNQPQHF.

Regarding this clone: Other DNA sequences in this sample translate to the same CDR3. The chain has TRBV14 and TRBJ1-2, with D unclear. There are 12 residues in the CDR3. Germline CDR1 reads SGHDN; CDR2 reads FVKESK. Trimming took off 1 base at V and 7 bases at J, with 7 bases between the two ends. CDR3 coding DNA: TGTGCCAGCAGCCAAGGACCCGGTGGCTACACCTTC. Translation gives CASSQGPGGYTF.